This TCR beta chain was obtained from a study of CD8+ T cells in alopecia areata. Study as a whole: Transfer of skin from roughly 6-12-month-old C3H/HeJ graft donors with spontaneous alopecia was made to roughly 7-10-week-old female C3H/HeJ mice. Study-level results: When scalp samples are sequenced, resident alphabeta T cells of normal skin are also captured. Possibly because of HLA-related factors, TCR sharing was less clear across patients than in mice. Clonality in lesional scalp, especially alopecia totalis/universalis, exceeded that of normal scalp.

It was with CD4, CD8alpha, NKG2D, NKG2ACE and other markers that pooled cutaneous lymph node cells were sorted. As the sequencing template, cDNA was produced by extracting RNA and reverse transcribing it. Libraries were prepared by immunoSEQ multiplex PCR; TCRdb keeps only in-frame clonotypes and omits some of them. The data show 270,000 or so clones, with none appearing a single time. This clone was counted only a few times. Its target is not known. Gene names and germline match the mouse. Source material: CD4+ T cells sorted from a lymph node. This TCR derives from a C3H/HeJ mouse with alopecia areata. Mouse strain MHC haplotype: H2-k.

CDR3: CASSQTGRSYAEQFF. The covered CDR3 bases are TGTGCCAGCAGCCAAACAGGGAGGTCCTATGCT. The chain employs TRBV5 and TRBJ2-1; TRBD1 is a possible D gene (6 bases). From the germline J gene comes the end of the CDR3, since the read stops 4 residues before it. This CDR3 region has 15 residues. The ends were cut back, 2 bases at V and 3 bases at J, with 11 bases in the middle. Germline CDR1 LGHNA, CDR2 YNLKQL (reference sequence).